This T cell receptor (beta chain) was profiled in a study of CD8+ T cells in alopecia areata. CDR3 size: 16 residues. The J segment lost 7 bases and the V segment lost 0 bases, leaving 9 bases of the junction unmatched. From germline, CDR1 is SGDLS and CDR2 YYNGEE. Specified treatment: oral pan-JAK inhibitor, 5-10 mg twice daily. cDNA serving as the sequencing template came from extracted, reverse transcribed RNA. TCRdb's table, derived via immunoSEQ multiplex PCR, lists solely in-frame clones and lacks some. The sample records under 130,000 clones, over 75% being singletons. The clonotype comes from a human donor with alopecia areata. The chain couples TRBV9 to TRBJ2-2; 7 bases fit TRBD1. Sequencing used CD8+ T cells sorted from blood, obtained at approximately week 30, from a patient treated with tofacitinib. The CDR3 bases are TGTGCCAGCAGCGTAGATGGCCAAGGGGGCATCGGGGAGCTGTTTTTT. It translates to CASSVDGQGGIGELFF.